The rows below give T cell receptor beta chains drawn from one sample of a study of blood T cell repertoires in COVID-19. Clones were read by immunoSEQ multiplex PCR, and TCRdb kept only the in-frame ones, dropping some. This repertoire shows over 25,000 clones, 89% found once; its top ten account for around 3.5%. The specimen was peripheral blood. The receptors come from a human donor in a cohort sampled during active COVID-19. Each CDR3 is given with its conserved first and last residue. A D gene is named only where the DNA matches it firmly.

D: -
V: TRBV11-2
J: TRBJ1-5
CDR3: CASSLARELPQHF
DNA: TGTGCCAGCAGCTTAGCCCGGGAATTGCCCCAGCATTTT

D: -
V: TRBV6-2/TRBV6-3
J: TRBJ2-7
CDR3: CASSWRQSYEQYF
DNA: TGTGCCAGCAGTTGGAGGCAGTCCTACGAGCAGTACTTC

D: -
V: TRBV16
J: TRBJ2-3
CDR3: CASSQLSVGTDTQYF
DNA: TGTGCCAGCAGCCAATTATCAGTTGGCACAGATACGCAGTATTTT

D: TRBD1
V: TRBV5-1
J: TRBJ1-6
CDR3: CASSSRQGAGGDNSPLHF
DNA: TGCGCCAGCAGCTCGAGACAGGGGGCAGGGGGAGATAATTCACCCCTCCACTTT

D: TRBD2
V: TRBV9
J: TRBJ2-1
CDR3: CASSAVAGGYNEQFF
DNA: TGTGCCAGCTCGGCCGTAGCGGGGGGCTACAATGAGCAGTTCTTC

D: -
V: TRBV5-6
J: TRBJ2-7
CDR3: CASSGDTAYEQYF
DNA: TGTGCCAGCAGCGGGGACACAGCCTACGAGCAGTACTTC

D: TRBD1
V: TRBV7-9
J: TRBJ1-1
CDR3: CASSSWDRQTEAFF
DNA: TGTGCCAGCAGCTCATGGGACAGACAAACTGAAGCTTTCTTT

D: TRBD1
V: TRBV27
J: TRBJ2-7
CDR3: CASRGTGGFYEQYF
DNA: TGTGCCAGCAGGGGGACAGGGGGTTTCTACGAGCAGTACTTC

D: -
V: TRBV21-1
J: TRBJ2-5
CDR3: CASSKTESLQGFLETQYF
DNA: TGTGCCAGCAGCAAGACAGAAAGCTTACAGGGGTTTTTAGAGACCCAGTACTTC

D: TRBD2
V: TRBV5-4
J: TRBJ2-5
CDR3: CASSLPRTSGGSQETQYF
DNA: TGTGCCAGCAGCTTACCTCGGACTAGCGGGGGGTCCCAAGAGACCCAGTACTTC

D: -
V: TRBV6-1
J: TRBJ2-1
CDR3: CASSEGAGVTSYNEQFF
DNA: TGTGCCAGCAGTGAAGGGGCAGGGGTTACCTCCTACAATGAGCAGTTCTTC

D: -
V: TRBV2
J: TRBJ2-3
CDR3: CASRISGGVDTQYF
DNA: TGTGCCAGCAGGATCTCCGGGGGAGTAGATACGCAGTATTTT

D: TRBD2
V: TRBV19
J: TRBJ2-7
CDR3: CASSPRSGVIQYF
DNA: TGTGCCAGTAGTCCGCGCAGCGGGGTGATTCAGTACTTC

D: -
V: TRBV6-6
J: TRBJ2-2
CDR3: CASSYSDWNTGELFF
DNA: TGTGCCAGCAGTTACTCGGACTGGAACACCGGGGAGCTGTTTTTT

D: TRBD1
V: TRBV18
J: TRBJ1-2
CDR3: CASSPLGTAANYGYTF
DNA: TGTGCCAGCTCACCACTCGGGACAGCCGCTAACTATGGCTACACCTTC

D: TRBD1
V: TRBV7-6
J: TRBJ2-7
CDR3: CASSLTGSTGYEQYF
DNA: TGTGCCAGCAGCTTGACAGGGTCCACAGGCTACGAGCAGTACTTC

D: -
V: TRBV10-2
J: TRBJ2-3
CDR3: CASSESPTFTDTQYF
DNA: TGCGCCAGCAGTGAGTCCCCCACATTCACAGATACGCAGTATTTT

D: TRBD1
V: TRBV9
J: TRBJ2-5
CDR3: CASSVAPQGAGETQYF
DNA: TGTGCCAGCAGCGTAGCTCCACAGGGGGCTGGGGAGACCCAGTACTTC

D: TRBD2
V: TRBV9
J: TRBJ2-1
CDR3: CASSSLAGGIYEQFF
DNA: TGTGCCAGCAGCTCCTTAGCGGGGGGAATCTATGAGCAGTTCTTC

D: -
V: TRBV5-6
J: TRBJ2-3
CDR3: CASSLVPADTQYF
DNA: TGTGCCAGCAGCTTGGTCCCGGCAGATACGCAGTATTTT

D: -
V: TRBV9
J: TRBJ2-5
CDR3: CASSNGETQYF
DNA: TGTGCCAGCAGCAACGGGGAGACCCAGTACTTC

D: -
V: TRBV11-2
J: TRBJ1-2
CDR3: CASSLSFNYGYTF
DNA: TGTGCCAGCAGCTTATCCTTTAACTATGGCTACACCTTC

D: -
V: TRBV18
J: TRBJ1-2
CDR3: CASSPPDSSQYGYTF
DNA: TGTGCCAGCTCACCACCAGACAGCAGCCAGTATGGCTACACCTTC

D: -
V: TRBV5-1
J: TRBJ1-4
CDR3: CASSRGAGGDEKLFF
DNA: TGCGCCAGCAGCCGGGGTGCGGGCGGCGATGAAAAACTGTTTTTT